The rows below give T cell receptor beta chains drawn from one sample of a study of CD8 T cells in Susac syndrome. MiXCR, run by TCRdb on the immunoSEQ multiplex PCR reads, gives a single entry per CDR3 protein. The sample contains about 300,000 distinct CDR3 sequences, 75% to 90% of which appear only once. Sample: CD8+ T cells from PBMCs. The receptors were sampled from a human donor with multiple sclerosis. Each CDR3 is given with its conserved first and last residue. A D gene is named only where the DNA matches it firmly. The size of a clone is reported for some rows only, either as once, few or many, or as a class for expanded clones.

j_gene,abundance,v_gene,len,d_gene,CDR3nt,CDR3aa
TRBJ2-3,once,TRBV5-6,17,.,TGTGCCAGCAGCTTGTTTGGGGGACGGCGCGGGGTGGATACGCAGTATTTT,CASSLFGGRRGVDTQYF
TRBJ2-2,.,TRBV6-4,16,TRBD2,TGTGCCAGCAGTGAGGTAGCGGGAGGGCCAGACGGGGAGCTGTTTTTT,CASSEVAGGPDGELFF
TRBJ2-7,.,TRBV12-3/TRBV12-4,14,.,TGTGCCAGCACCCCAGACAGGTACCCCTACGAGCAGTACTTC,CASTPDRYPYEQYF
TRBJ1-2,.,TRBV7-6,16,.,TGTGCCAGCAGCAAGGGGGGGTGGCAGTCTAACTATGGCTACACCTTC,CASSKGGWQSNYGYTF
TRBJ1-1,once,TRBV20-1,12,.,TGCAGTGCTAGAGAGCCCGCCCAAGAAGCTTTCTTT,CSAREPAQEAFF
TRBJ1-6,.,TRBV5-1,16,.,TGCGCCAGCAGCTTTACCGGGACGGAGTATAATTCACCCCTCCACTTT,CASSFTGTEYNSPLHF
TRBJ2-2,.,TRBV15,15,.,TGTGCCTCCACCCAAGGAGGGCGAGACACCGGGGAGCTGTTTTTT,CASTQGGRDTGELFF
TRBJ2-3,.,TRBV6-6,11,.,TGTGCCAGCGGCATTGATTATACGCAGTATTTT,CASGIDYTQYF
TRBJ1-2,.,TRBV20-1,11,.,TGCAGTCGTGGACCTTACTATGGCTACACCTTC,CSRGPYYGYTF
TRBJ1-5,.,TRBV6-2/TRBV6-3,15,.,TGTGCCAGCAGTTACCCCTCGACAAAGGCGGGACACCAGCATTTT,CASSYPSTKAGHQHF
TRBJ1-2,.,TRBV4-3,16,TRBD1,TGCGCCAGCAGCCAAGGTGCAGGGGGGCCGCACTATGGCTACACCTTC,CASSQGAGGPHYGYTF
TRBJ2-3,.,TRBV20-1,18,.,TGCAGTGCTAGGGGCCAACCCTCAGCCAACCGGCGCCCAGATACGCAGTATTTT,CSARGQPSANRRPDTQYF
TRBJ2-7,.,TRBV27,16,.,TGTGCCAGCAGCCAGTTGAAGGGGGACTACTCCTACGAGCAGTACTTC,CASSQLKGDYSYEQYF
TRBJ2-2,.,TRBV6-6,14,.,TGTGCCAGCAGCCGGGACTTCAACACCGGGGAGCTGTTTTTT,CASSRDFNTGELFF
TRBJ1-1,.,TRBV9,12,.,TGTGCCAGCAGCGTAGGTGACACTGAAGCTTTCTTT,CASSVGDTEAFF
TRBJ2-2,.,TRBV5-8,14,.,TGTGCCAGCAGCTTACAGGGACCCACCGGGGAGCTGTTTTTT,CASSLQGPTGELFF
TRBJ2-7,.,TRBV27,15,.,TGTGCCAGCAGCCCGGATAGGGGCGGCGGCTACGAGCAGTACTTC,CASSPDRGGGYEQYF
TRBJ2-7,.,TRBV5-6,17,TRBD2,TGTGCCAGCAGCTCCTTAGGCCGGGAGGTACTCTCCTACGAGCAGTACTTC,CASSSLGREVLSYEQYF
TRBJ1-5,.,TRBV10-3,16,TRBD1,TGTGCCATCAGTGAAAGTACAGGGGCCCAGGGTCAGCCCCAGCATTTT,CAISESTGAQGQPQHF
TRBJ1-5,.,TRBV19,17,TRBD1,TGTGCCAGTACCGCAGGGACAGGGTGGTATAGCAATCAGCCCCAGCATTTT,CASTAGTGWYSNQPQHF
TRBJ2-1,once,TRBV19,13,.,TGTGCCAGTAGTATGTGGCAGGGCAATGAGCAGTTCTTC,CASSMWQGNEQFF
TRBJ2-5,once,TRBV7-9,14,.,TGTGCCAGCAGCTTATCAACAGGCCAAGAGACCCAGTACTTC,CASSLSTGQETQYF
TRBJ2-1,.,TRBV20-1,16,.,TGCAGTGCGGACGACTGGGGGGTGTCGTCCTACAATGAGCAGTTCTTC,CSADDWGVSSYNEQFF
TRBJ2-3,.,TRBV7-9,15,TRBD2,TGTGCCAGCAGCTTTGGGACTAGCGGGACAGATACGCAGTATTTT,CASSFGTSGTDTQYF
TRBJ2-7,.,TRBV19,15,TRBD1,TGTGCCAGTAGTCTAGGGACAGGGAGGGCCTACGAGCAGTACTTC,CASSLGTGRAYEQYF
TRBJ2-2,once,TRBV7-2,15,.,TGTGCCAGCAGCTTAGGGGTTTTCTTCGGCGGGGAGCTGTTTTTT,CASSLGVFFGGELFF
TRBJ1-2,.,TRBV12-3/TRBV12-4,16,TRBD1,TGTGCCAGCAGTTTCGTAAGGGGGCGCGGTGGCTATGGCTACACCTTC,CASSFVRGRGGYGYTF
TRBJ2-2,.,TRBV7-9,16,.,TGTGCCAGCAGCTTCCCACCGGGACATAACACCGGGGAGCTGTTTTTT,CASSFPPGHNTGELFF
TRBJ2-7,.,TRBV5-1,15,.,TGCGCCAGCAGCTTCAGGGGTATGGAATCCTACGAGCAGTACTTC,CASSFRGMESYEQYF
TRBJ2-7,.,TRBV20-1,16,TRBD2,TGCAGTGCTTCGGAACCGGGGGGACTAGAGGCCTACGAGCAGTACTTC,CSASEPGGLEAYEQYF
TRBJ2-1,.,TRBV20-1,13,.,TGCAGTGCTAGGAGGCCGACTTACAATGAGCAGTTCTTC,CSARRPTYNEQFF
TRBJ2-7,.,TRBV19,16,.,TGTGCCAGTAGTATCGCCTCCGGGGGGCGCGGGTACGAGCAGTACTTC,CASSIASGGRGYEQYF
TRBJ2-2,.,TRBV6-5,15,TRBD1,TGTGCCAGCAGTTACGGGACAGACAACACCGGGGAGCTGTTTTTT,CASSYGTDNTGELFF
TRBJ1-4,.,TRBV7-9,14,.,TGTGCCAGCAGTGGGTTCGGGTTAAATGAAAAACTGTTTTTT,CASSGFGLNEKLFF
TRBJ2-1,.,TRBV7-9,15,.,TGTGCCAGCAGCTTAGGCGACGGGGTCTACAATGAGCAGTTCTTC,CASSLGDGVYNEQFF
TRBJ2-2,.,TRBV10-3,13,.,TGTGCCATCAGTGAGTCGAACCCGCTGGAGCTGTTTTTT,CAISESNPLELFF
TRBJ2-5,.,TRBV29-1,14,.,TGCAGCGTTGAAGATTGGACGGACGAAGAGACCCAGTACTTC,CSVEDWTDEETQYF
TRBJ2-7,.,TRBV19,14,TRBD1,TGTGCCAGTAGTCCCGCGGCAGGGGGCTACGAGCAGTACTTC,CASSPAAGGYEQYF
TRBJ2-1,.,TRBV12-3/TRBV12-4,17,TRBD2,TGTGCCAGCAGTCCCGGGACTAGCCCCCTCTCCTACAATGAGCAGTTCTTC,CASSPGTSPLSYNEQFF
TRBJ2-7,.,TRBV7-9,19,TRBD2,TGTGCCAGCAGCGCAACAGCGATGACTAGCGGGAGCCATGTGGCCGAGCAGTACTTC,CASSATAMTSGSHVAEQYF
TRBJ2-2,.,TRBV28,16,TRBD1,TGTGCCAGCAGTTCTCGGGACAGGGTAGCCACCGGGGAGCTGTTTTTT,CASSSRDRVATGELFF
TRBJ2-1,.,TRBV19,16,TRBD2,TGTGCCAGTAGTCATACTAGCGGGGGAATCTACAATGAGCAGTTCTTC,CASSHTSGGIYNEQFF
TRBJ2-7,.,TRBV20-1,14,TRBD2,TGCAGTGCTATACTAGCGGGCCTAAACTACGAGCAGTACTTC,CSAILAGLNYEQYF
TRBJ2-2,.,TRBV14,19,TRBD1,TGTGCCAGCAGCCAAGACCCTTCCGGACAGGCTACCAACACCGGGGAGCTGTTTTTT,CASSQDPSGQATNTGELFF
TRBJ2-1,.,TRBV5-1,14,TRBD2,TGCGCCAGCGACCCCGGGACTAGACGCAATGAGCAGTTCTTC,CASDPGTRRNEQFF
TRBJ1-1,.,TRBV4-3,16,.,TGCGCCAGCAGCCAAGACGTTCCAGGGGCAGACACTGAAGCTTTCTTT,CASSQDVPGADTEAFF
TRBJ2-3,once,TRBV4-3,16,.,TGCGCCAGCAGCCAAGATCGCCGGGGGAGCACAGATACGCAGTATTTT,CASSQDRRGSTDTQYF
TRBJ2-1,.,TRBV20-1,14,TRBD2,TGCAGTGCTAGGGGTAGCGGGAGTCCCTATGAGCAGTTCTTC,CSARGSGSPYEQFF
TRBJ2-7,.,TRBV28,13,.,TGTGCCACCGAGCCGGGCTATGCCTACGAGCAGTACTTC,CATEPGYAYEQYF
TRBJ2-7,.,TRBV30,15,TRBD2,TGTGCCTGGAGTGGTCTAGCGGGAGGGATTAACGAGCAGTACTTC,CAWSGLAGGINEQYF
TRBJ1-5,.,TRBV19,15,TRBD1,TGTGCCAGTAGTCCAGACAGGGGCCGAGGTCAGCCCCAGCATTTT,CASSPDRGRGQPQHF
TRBJ1-2,.,TRBV7-9,16,TRBD1,TGTGCCAGCAGCTTAGACCCCCGGACAGGCGCCGGTGGCTACACCTTC,CASSLDPRTGAGGYTF
TRBJ1-5,.,TRBV7-8,15,.,TGTGCCAGCAGCTTAGGCAGATCGGGCAATCAGCCCCAGCATTTT,CASSLGRSGNQPQHF
TRBJ1-3,once,TRBV27,11,.,TGTGCCAGCAGGAATGGAAACACCATATATTTT,CASRNGNTIYF